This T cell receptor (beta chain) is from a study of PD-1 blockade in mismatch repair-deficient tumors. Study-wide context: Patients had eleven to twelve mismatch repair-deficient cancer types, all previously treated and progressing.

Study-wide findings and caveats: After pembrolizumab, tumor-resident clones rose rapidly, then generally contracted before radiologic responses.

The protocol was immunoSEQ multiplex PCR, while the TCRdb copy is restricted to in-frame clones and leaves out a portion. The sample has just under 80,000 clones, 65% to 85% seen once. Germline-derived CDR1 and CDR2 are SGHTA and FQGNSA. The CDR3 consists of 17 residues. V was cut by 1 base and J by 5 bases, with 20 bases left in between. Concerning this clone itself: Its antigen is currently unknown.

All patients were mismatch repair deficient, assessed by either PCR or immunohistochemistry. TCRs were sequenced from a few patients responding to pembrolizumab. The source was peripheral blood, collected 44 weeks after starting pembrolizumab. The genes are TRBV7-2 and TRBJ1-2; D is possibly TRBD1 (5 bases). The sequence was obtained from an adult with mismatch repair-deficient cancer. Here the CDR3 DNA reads TGTGCCAGCAGCTTAGAACTGGGTGGCAGGGCAGGGTATGGCTACACCTTC. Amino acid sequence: CASSLELGGRAGYGYTF.